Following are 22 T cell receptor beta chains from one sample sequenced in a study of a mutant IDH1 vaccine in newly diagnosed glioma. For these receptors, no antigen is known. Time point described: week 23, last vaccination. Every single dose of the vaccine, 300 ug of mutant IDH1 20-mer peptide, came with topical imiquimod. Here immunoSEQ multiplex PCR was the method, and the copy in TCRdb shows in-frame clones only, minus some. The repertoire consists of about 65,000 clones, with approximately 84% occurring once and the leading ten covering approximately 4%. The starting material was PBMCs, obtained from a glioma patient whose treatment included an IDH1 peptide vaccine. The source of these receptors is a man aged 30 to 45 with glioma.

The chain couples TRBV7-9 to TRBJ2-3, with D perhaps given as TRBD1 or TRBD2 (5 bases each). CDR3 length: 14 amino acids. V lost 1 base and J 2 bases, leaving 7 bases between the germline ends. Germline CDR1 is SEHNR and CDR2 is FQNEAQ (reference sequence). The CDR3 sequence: CASSLGGNTDTQYF. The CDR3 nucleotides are TGTGCCAGCAGCTTAGGGGGGAACACAGATACGCAGTATTTT.

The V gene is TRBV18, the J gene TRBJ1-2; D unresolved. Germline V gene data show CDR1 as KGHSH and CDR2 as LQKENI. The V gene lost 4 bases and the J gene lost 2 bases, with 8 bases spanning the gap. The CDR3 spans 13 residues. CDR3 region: CASSLDANYGYTF. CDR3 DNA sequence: TGTGCCAGCTCACTAGACGCAAACTATGGCTACACCTTC.

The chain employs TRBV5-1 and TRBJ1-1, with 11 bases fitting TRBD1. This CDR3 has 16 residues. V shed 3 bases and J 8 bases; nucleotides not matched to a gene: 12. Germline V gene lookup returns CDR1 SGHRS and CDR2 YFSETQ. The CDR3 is CASSSGQGAGLKEAFF. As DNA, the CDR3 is TGCGCCAGCAGCTCCGGACAGGGGGCCGGACTTAAAGAAGCTTTCTTT.

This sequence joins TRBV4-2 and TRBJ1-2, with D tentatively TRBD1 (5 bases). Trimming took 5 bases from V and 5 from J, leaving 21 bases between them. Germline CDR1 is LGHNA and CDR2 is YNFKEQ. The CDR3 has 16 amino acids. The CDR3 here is CASSLFSTGRTYGYTF. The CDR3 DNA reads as TGTGCCAGCAGCTTGTTTTCGACGGGACGAACATATGGCTACACCTTC.

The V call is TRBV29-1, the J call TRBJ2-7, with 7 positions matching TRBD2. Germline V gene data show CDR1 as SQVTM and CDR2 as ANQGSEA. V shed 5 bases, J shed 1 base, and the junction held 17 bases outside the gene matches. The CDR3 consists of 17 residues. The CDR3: CSVTRLAGDSFSYEQYF. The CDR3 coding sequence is TGCAGCGTTACGCGGTTAGCGGGCGACTCCTTTTCCTACGAGCAGTACTTC.

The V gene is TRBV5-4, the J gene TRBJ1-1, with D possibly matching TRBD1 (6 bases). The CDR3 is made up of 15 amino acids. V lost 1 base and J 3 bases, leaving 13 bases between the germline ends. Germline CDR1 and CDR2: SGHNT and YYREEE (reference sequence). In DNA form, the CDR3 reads TGTGCCAGCAGCTTGACAGGGACGATGGACACTGAAGCTTTCTTT. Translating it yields CASSLTGTMDTEAFF.

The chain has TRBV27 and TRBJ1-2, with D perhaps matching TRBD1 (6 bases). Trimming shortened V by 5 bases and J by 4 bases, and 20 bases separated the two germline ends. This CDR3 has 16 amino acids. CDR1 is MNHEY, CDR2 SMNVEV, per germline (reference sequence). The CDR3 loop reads CASSPAGNRVSYGYTF. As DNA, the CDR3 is TGTGCCAGCAGTCCCGCCGGGAACAGGGTTAGCTATGGCTACACCTTC.

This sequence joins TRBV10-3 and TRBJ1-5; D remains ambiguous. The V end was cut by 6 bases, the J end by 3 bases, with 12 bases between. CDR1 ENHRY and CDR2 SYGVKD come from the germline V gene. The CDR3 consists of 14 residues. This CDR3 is CAISRRESNQPQHF. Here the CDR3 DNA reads TGTGCCATCAGCCGCAGAGAATCCAATCAGCCCCAGCATTTT.

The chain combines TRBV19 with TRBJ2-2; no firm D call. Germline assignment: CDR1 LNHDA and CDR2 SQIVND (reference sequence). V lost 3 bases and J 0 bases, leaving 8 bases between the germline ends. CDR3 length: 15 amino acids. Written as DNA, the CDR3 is TGTGCCAGTAGTATCGGTCAGGCGAACACCGGGGAGCTGTTTTTT. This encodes CASSIGQANTGELFF.

CDR3: CASSYRGTGELFF. CDR3 coding DNA: TGTGCCAGCAGTTACAGGGGAACCGGGGAGCTGTTTTTT. This sequence joins TRBV6-6 and TRBJ2-2, with D tentatively TRBD1 (5 bases). CDR3 length: 13 residues. CDR1 MNHNY and CDR2 SVGAGI come from the germline V gene (reference sequence). The ends were cut back, 2 bases at V and 5 bases at J, with 6 bases in the middle.

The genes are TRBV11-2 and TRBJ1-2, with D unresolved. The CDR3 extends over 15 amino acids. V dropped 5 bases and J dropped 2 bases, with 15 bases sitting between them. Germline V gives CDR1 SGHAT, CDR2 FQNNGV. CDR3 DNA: TGTGCCAGCAGCCCATTCCCCCGAGCCAACTATGGCTACACCTTC. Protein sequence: CASSPFPRANYGYTF.

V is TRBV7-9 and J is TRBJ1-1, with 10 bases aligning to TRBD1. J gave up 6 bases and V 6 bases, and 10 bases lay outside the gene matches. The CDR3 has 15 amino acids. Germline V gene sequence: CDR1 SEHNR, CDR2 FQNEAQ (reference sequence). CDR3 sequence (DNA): TGTGCCAGCAGGGGACAGGGGACGGGAACTTCTGAAGCTTTCTTT. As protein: CASRGQGTGTSEAFF.

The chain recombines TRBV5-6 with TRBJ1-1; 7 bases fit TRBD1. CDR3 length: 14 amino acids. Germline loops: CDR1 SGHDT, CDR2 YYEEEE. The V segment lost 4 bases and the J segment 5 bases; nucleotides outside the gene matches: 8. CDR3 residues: CASSHQGVLTEAFF. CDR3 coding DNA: TGTGCCAGCAGCCACCAGGGGGTTTTGACTGAAGCTTTCTTT.

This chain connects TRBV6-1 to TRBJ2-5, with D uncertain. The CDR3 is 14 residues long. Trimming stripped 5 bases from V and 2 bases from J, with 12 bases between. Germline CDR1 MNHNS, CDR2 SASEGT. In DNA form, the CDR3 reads TGTGCCAGCAGTAGGTCCCGCTTTCAAGAGACCCAGTACTTC. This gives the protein CASSRSRFQETQYF.

The CDR3: CASRRQPTNEKLFF. CDR3 nucleotide sequence: TGCGCCAGCAGGAGACAGCCAACTAATGAAAAACTGTTTTTT. V and J are TRBV5-1 and TRBJ1-4; possibly TRBD1 for D (5 bases). This CDR3 has 14 amino acids. Trimming removed 5 bases from V and 0 bases from J, with 8 bases in between. Germline CDR1 and CDR2: SGHRS and YFSETQ.

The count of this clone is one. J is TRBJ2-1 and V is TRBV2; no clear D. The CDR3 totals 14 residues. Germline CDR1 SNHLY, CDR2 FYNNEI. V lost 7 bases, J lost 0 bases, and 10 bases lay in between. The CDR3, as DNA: TGTGCCAGCACCGGGCCCCTCTCCTACAATGAGCAGTTCTTC. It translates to CASTGPLSYNEQFF.

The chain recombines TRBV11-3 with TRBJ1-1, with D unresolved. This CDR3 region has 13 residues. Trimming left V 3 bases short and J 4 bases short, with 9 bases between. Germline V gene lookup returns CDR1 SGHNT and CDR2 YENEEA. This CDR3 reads CASSFEDGTEAFF. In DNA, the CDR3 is TGTGCCAGCAGCTTTGAGGACGGCACTGAAGCTTTCTTT.

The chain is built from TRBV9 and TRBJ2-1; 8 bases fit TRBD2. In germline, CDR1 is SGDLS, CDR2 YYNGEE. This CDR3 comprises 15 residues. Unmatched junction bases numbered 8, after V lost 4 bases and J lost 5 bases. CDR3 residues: CASSSAGATHNEQFF. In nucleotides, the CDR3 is TGTGCCAGCAGCTCAGCGGGGGCGACCCACAATGAGCAGTTCTTC.

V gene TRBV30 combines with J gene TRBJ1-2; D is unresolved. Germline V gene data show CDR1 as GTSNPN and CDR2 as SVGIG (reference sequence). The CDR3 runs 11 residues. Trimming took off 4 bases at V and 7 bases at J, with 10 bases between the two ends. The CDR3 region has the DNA TGTGCCTGGACGTTCGCAGGTGGCTACACCTTC. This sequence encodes CAWTFAGGYTF.

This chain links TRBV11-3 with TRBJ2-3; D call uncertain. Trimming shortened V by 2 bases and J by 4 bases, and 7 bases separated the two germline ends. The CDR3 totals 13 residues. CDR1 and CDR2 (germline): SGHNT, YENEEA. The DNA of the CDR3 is TGTGCCAGCAGCTTAAGGCCCGCAGATACGCAGTATTTT. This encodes CASSLRPADTQYF. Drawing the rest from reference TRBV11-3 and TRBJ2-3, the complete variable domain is EAGVVQSPRYKIIEKKQPVAFWCNPISGHNTLYWYLQNLGQGPELLIRYENEEAVDDSQLPKDRFSAERLKGVDSTLKIQPAELGDSAVYLCASSLRPADTQYFGPGTRLTVL.

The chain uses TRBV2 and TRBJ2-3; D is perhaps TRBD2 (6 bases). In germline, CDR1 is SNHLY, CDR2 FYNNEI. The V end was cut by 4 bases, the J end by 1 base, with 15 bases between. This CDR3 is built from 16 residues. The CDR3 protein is CASSAWGLGGTDTQYF. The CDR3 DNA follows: TGTGCCAGCAGTGCTTGGGGACTTGGGGGCACAGATACGCAGTATTTT.

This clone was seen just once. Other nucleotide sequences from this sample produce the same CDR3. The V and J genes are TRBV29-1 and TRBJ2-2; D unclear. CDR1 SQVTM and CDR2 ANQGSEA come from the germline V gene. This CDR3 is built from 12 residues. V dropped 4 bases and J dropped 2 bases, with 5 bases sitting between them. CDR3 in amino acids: CSVAGNTGELFF. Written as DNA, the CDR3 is TGCAGCGTTGCAGGAAACACCGGGGAGCTGTTTTTT.